Listed below are T cell receptor beta chains from one sample, sequenced in a study of T-cell memory formation after mild COVID-19. TCRdb recomputed calls from the 5' RACE reads with MiXCR, one row per CDR3 protein. The table lists just under 150,000 distinct CDR3 sequences, about 5.7% of them singletons. The specimen was PBMCs or a T cell subset sorted from them (not recorded which). All receptors come from an adult woman who had mild COVID-19 (a few samples of this study predate the infection). Cell type and time point are not known. Both conserved end residues are part of each CDR3. D genes are given only for firm matches. The size entry is marked missing in some rows and otherwise reads once, few, many or a size class.

many,TRBV6-2/TRBV6-3,TRBJ2-3,TRBD2,TGTGCCAGCAGTCAAGGCGGAGCGGGAGTCGGAGATACGCAGTATTTT,CASSQGGAGVGDTQYF
few,TRBV10-3,TRBJ2-3,.,TGTGCCATCAGTGACCTACTAGTTTCAGATACGCAGTATTTT,CAISDLLVSDTQYF
.,TRBV7-6,TRBJ1-3,.,TGTGCCAGCAGCTTAGCGCCAAACGCCCTTCCTGGAAACACCATATATTTT,CASSLAPNALPGNTIYF
many,TRBV2,TRBJ2-1,.,TGTGCCAGCAGTACCACAGGGGGGGACCAGTTCTTC,CASSTTGGDQFF
many,TRBV6-5,TRBJ2-3,TRBD2,TGTGCCAGCAGTTACTCGGCCGCGGGAGTCGATTTAGCTACGCAGTATTTT,CASSYSAAGVDLATQYF
few,TRBV12-3/TRBV12-4,TRBJ2-6,.,TGTGCCAGCAGTTTTCAGTCCTCTGGGGCCAACGTCCTGACTTTC,CASSFQSSGANVLTF
few,TRBV18,TRBJ1-1,.,TGTGCCAGCTCAAGGGGACAACTCCCGCGGGGCACTGAAGCTTTCTTT,CASSRGQLPRGTEAFF
few,TRBV5-1,TRBJ2-1,TRBD2,TGCGCCAGCAGCTTGTATAGCGGGGAAGGGGGAAATGAGCAGTTCTTC,CASSLYSGEGGNEQFF
.,TRBV7-2,TRBJ2-7,.,TGTGCCAGCAGCTTATCAAGCTCCTACGAGCAGTACTTC,CASSLSSSYEQYF
many,TRBV20-1,TRBJ1-1,.,TGCAGTGCTAGAGCTGGACCTGGCACTGAAGCTTTCTTT,CSARAGPGTEAFF
.,TRBV24-1,TRBJ2-7,.,TGTGCCACCAGTGAATTGAGTGACAGGCCATCCTACGAGCAGTACTTC,CATSELSDRPSYEQYF
medium-sized,TRBV5-1,TRBJ2-5,TRBD1,TGCGCCAGCAGGACGCGCATGACAGGGGAAGAGACCCAGTACTTC,CASRTRMTGEETQYF
many,TRBV7-3,TRBJ2-2,TRBD2,TGTGCCAGCAGCCCGCGGACTAGCGGGTCCGGGGAGCTGTTTTTT,CASSPRTSGSGELFF
few,TRBV18,TRBJ1-2,.,TGTGCCAGCTCACAACCGGAAAACTATGGCTACACCTTC,CASSQPENYGYTF
many,TRBV6-2/TRBV6-3,TRBJ2-7,TRBD1,TGTGCCAGCAGCCTCCTGGGGACAGGAACCTACGAGCAGTACTTC,CASSLLGTGTYEQYF
.,TRBV15,TRBJ1-2,.,TGTGCCACCAGCAGAGCCTTGGGGGAGACTAACTATGGCTACACCTTC,CATSRALGETNYGYTF
few,TRBV19,TRBJ2-1,TRBD1,TGTGCCAGTACCCCTCCGGGACAGGGATTCTCCTACAATGAGCAGTTCTTC,CASTPPGQGFSYNEQFF